The clone carrying this TCR beta chain was found once. The sample originates from a study of blood T cell repertoires in COVID-19. In the study overall: Material from acute and convalescent COVID-19 was sourced from the United States, Italy and Spain. T cells, B-cell-depleted T cells, or PBMCs supplied cDNA or gDNA.

Germline loops: CDR1 SEHNR, CDR2 FQNEAQ (reference sequence). CDR3 size: 15 residues. V was clipped by 3 bases and J by 7 bases, with 15 bases between them. Assay: immunoSEQ multiplex PCR; the TCRdb copy retains only in-frame clones and omits some. The data show 200,000 to 250,000 clones, 70% to 90% seen once. Sequencing input: peripheral blood. This clonotype originated in a man aged 25-45 years with COVID-19, enrolled during active disease. The chain links TRBV7-9 to TRBJ1-4; D possibly corresponds to TRBD1 (5 bases). The CDR3 DNA is TGTGCCAGCAGCTTCAGGACAAATACTGGTGAAAAACTGTTTTTT. Translating gives CASSFRTNTGEKLFF.